The 30 T cell receptor beta chains presented below share a single source sample, sequenced in a study of cytomegalovirus exposure and HLA in healthy donors. Profiling relied on immunoSEQ multiplex PCR, and the TCRdb table lists in-frame clones only, not all of them. The sample lists tens of thousands of clones; about 89% were seen once. Sequenced sample: PBMCs. The source of these receptors is a man between 18 and 29 years old in good health and CMV-seronegative.

V and J are TRBV5-4 and TRBJ2-1, with TRBD1 identical over 7 bases. The junction had 1 base not matched to a gene; V was cut back by 4 bases and J by 6 bases. CDR1 and CDR2 (germline): SGHNT, YYREEE (reference sequence). The CDR3 loop spans 12 amino acids. Written as DNA, the CDR3 is TGTGCCAGCAGCGGGGACAGCAATGAGCAGTTCTTC. Protein: CASSGDSNEQFF.

The rearrangement uses TRBV19 and TRBJ2-7; 7 positions agree with TRBD1. Unmatched junction bases numbered 4, after V lost 1 base and J lost 1 base. This CDR3 region has 15 residues. Germline values: CDR1 LNHDA, CDR2 SQIVND (reference sequence). The CDR3 sequence is CASSIVGDSSYEQYF. For the CDR3, the DNA is TGTGCCAGTAGTATAGTAGGGGACAGTTCCTACGAGCAGTACTTC.

This clone was seen a few times. CDR3 sequence: CASSESGTGEGYTF. The CDR3 DNA sequence: TGTGCCAGCAGTGAATCCGGGACAGGGGAAGGCTACACCTTC. This sequence joins TRBV6-5 and TRBJ1-2; the match to TRBD1 covers 10 bases. The CDR3 contains 14 residues. The V segment lost 5 bases and the J segment 8 bases; nucleotides outside the gene matches: 8. CDR1 and CDR2 (germline): MNHEY, SVGAGI.

V usage is TRBV10-3 and J usage is TRBJ2-1; a weak D match, TRBD1 (6 bases). Trimming took 4 bases from V and 0 from J, leaving 10 bases between them. The CDR3 has 15 amino acids. Germline lookup yields CDR1 ENHRY and CDR2 SYGVKD. This CDR3 is CAISVGASSYNEQFF. As DNA, the CDR3 is TGTGCCATCAGTGTGGGGGCCAGCTCCTACAATGAGCAGTTCTTC.

The chain has TRBV28 and TRBJ2-5; D may be TRBD1 (6 bases). CDR3 length: 13 amino acids. Germline CDR1 reads MDHEN; CDR2 reads SYDVKM. The V end was cut by 4 bases, the J end by 10 bases, with 16 bases between. CDR3 coding DNA: TGTGCCAGCAGTTCCGGGACATTTACGGGCCAGTACTTC. It codes for CASSSGTFTGQYF. Together with reference TRBV28 and TRBJ2-5, the CDR3 gives the full variable domain: DVKVTQSSRYLVKRTGEKVFLECVQDMDHENMFWYRQDPGLGLRLIYFSYDVKMKEKGDIPEGYSVSREKKERFSLILESASTNQTSMYLCASSSGTFTGQYFGPGTRLLVL.

The chain recombines TRBV5-4 with TRBJ2-7; TRBD1 matches at 9 bases. The J segment lost 0 bases and the V segment lost 4 bases, leaving 11 bases of the junction unmatched. Germline V gene sequence: CDR1 SGHNT, CDR2 YYREEE (reference sequence). CDR3 length equals 17 residues. The CDR3 region has the DNA TGTGCCAGCAGCGGGCGGGACAGGGTAGGTCACTCCTACGAGCAGTACTTC. Protein: CASSGRDRVGHSYEQYF. Variable domain in full (rest from reference TRBV5-4 and TRBJ2-7): ETGVTQSPTHLIKTRGQQVTLRCSSQSGHNTVSWYQQALGQGPQFIFQYYREEENGRGNFPPRFSGLQFPNYSSELNVNALELDDSALYLCASSGRDRVGHSYEQYFGPGTRLTVT.

The chain carries TRBV5-1 and TRBJ2-1; 8 bases map to TRBD2. Trimming at V came to 0 bases and at J to 4 bases, leaving 12 bases not matched to a gene. The CDR3 totals 18 residues. Germline lookup yields CDR1 SGHRS and CDR2 YFSETQ. CDR3 DNA sequence: TGCGCCAGCAGCTTGGTGGCAGCGGGGGCTTCGGGATACAATGAGCAGTTCTTC. Its translation: CASSLVAAGASGYNEQFF.

The rearrangement links TRBV5-1 to TRBJ2-3; TRBD2 matches at 8 bases. Germline V gene lookup returns CDR1 SGHRS and CDR2 YFSETQ. The V and J ends lost 4 bases and 1 base, in that order; junction bases with no gene match: 2. The CDR3 extends over 14 amino acids. This CDR3 reads CASSTSGRTDTQYF. CDR3 nucleotides: TGCGCCAGCAGCACTAGCGGACGCACAGATACGCAGTATTTT.

V gene TRBV9 combines with J gene TRBJ1-1; D is unclear. V lost 0 bases and J 1 base, leaving 4 bases between the germline ends. The CDR3 contains 13 residues. Germline V gene lookup returns CDR1 SGDLS and CDR2 YYNGEE. The CDR3 nucleotides are TGTGCCAGCAGCGTAGGAGAGAACACTGAAGCTTTCTTT. Its translation is CASSVGENTEAFF.

This chain connects TRBV9 to TRBJ2-7, with D possibly being TRBD1 (5 bases). With 0 bases removed from V and 6 bases from J, the gap between germline ends came to 13 bases. This CDR3 is built from 14 residues. Germline V gives CDR1 SGDLS, CDR2 YYNGEE. The CDR3 bases are TGTGCCAGCAGCGTAGGGGGCGAAGGTTTCGAGCAGTACTTC. The encoded protein is CASSVGGEGFEQYF.

The V and J genes are TRBV5-1 and TRBJ2-1; weak D call: TRBD1 (6 bases). Looked up from germline, CDR1 is SGHRS and CDR2 is YFSETQ. The CDR3 covers 15 residues. V lost 2 bases and J 3 bases, leaving 12 bases between the germline ends. The CDR3 nucleotides read TGCGCCAGCAGCTTCGGGACACCTAGCTACAATGAGCAGTTCTTC. Translating it yields CASSFGTPSYNEQFF.

The rearrangement uses TRBV27 and TRBJ2-5; D ambiguous. The CDR3 runs 14 residues. Germline assignment: CDR1 MNHEY and CDR2 SMNVEV (reference sequence). Between the trimmed V and J ends, which lost 5 bases and 2 bases, there was a span of 12 bases. Written as DNA, the CDR3 is TGTGCCAGCAGTCTCCCTCAGTCTCAAGAGACCCAGTACTTC. This sequence encodes CASSLPQSQETQYF.

The J gene is TRBJ2-5, the V gene TRBV15; 7 bases are shared with TRBD1. The CDR3 length is 17 residues. The trim removed 4 bases at V and 0 bases at J, leaving 11 bases unmatched. CDR1 is LNHNV and CDR2 is YYDKDF in the germline V gene (reference sequence). CDR3 residues: CATSTNPPGGYQETQYF. The DNA for the CDR3 is TGTGCCACCAGCACAAACCCGCCAGGGGGATACCAAGAGACCCAGTACTTC.

This chain joins TRBV5-3 and TRBJ2-1; the match to TRBD2 covers 10 bases. TRBV5-3 is placed among ORFs of uncertain function. This CDR3 is 14 amino acids long. After removal of 1 base from V and 6 bases from J, the junction contained 1 base not matched to a gene. DNA for the CDR3: TGTGCCAGAAGCTTGAGCGGGAGGGCCAATGAGCAGTTCTTC. Translating gives CARSLSGRANEQFF.

This chain uses TRBV5-4 with TRBJ2-7, with 9 bases that match TRBD2. Germline assignment: CDR1 SGHNT and CDR2 YYREEE (reference sequence). This CDR3 is 15 amino acids long. V trimming: 2 bases; J trimming: 5 bases; junction bases outside the gene matches: 8. CDR3 coding DNA: TGTGCCAGCAGCTTCTTCGGCGGGAGGGCCCACGAGCAGTACTTC. It specifies CASSFFGGRAHEQYF.

The chain employs TRBV18 and TRBJ2-1; a weak D match, TRBD1 (6 bases). CDR1 KGHSH and CDR2 LQKENI come from the germline V gene. Trimming pared 0 bases from V and 7 bases from J, leaving 13 bases between. This CDR3 region has 15 residues. CDR3 amino acids: CASSPPVAGVNEQFF. The CDR3 DNA follows: TGTGCCAGCTCACCACCCGTGGCAGGGGTTAATGAGCAGTTCTTC.

The V and J genes are TRBV19 and TRBJ1-1, with D possibly TRBD1 on 6 matching bases. Germline assignment: CDR1 LNHDA and CDR2 SQIVND (reference sequence). The CDR3 length is 15 residues. The V end lost 6 bases, the J end lost 4 bases, and 18 bases lay between the germline ends. The CDR3, as DNA: TGTGCCAGTAGCAAGGGGGGGCGTCAAGGCACTGAAGCTTTCTTT. It encodes CASSKGGRQGTEAFF.

The V call is TRBV5-1, the J call TRBJ2-3, with 12 bases that match TRBD2. In germline, CDR1 is SGHRS, CDR2 YFSETQ. The CDR3 contains 19 residues. The V gene end was trimmed by 4 bases and the J gene end by 0 bases; junction bases not matched to a gene: 12. The CDR3 loop reads CASSPGTSGSTTSTDTQYF. CDR3 coding DNA: TGCGCCAGCAGCCCCGGGACTAGCGGGTCTACGACTAGCACAGATACGCAGTATTTT.

The chain uses TRBV5-4 and TRBJ2-7; 9 nucleotides agree with TRBD1. Germline V gene lookup returns CDR1 SGHNT and CDR2 YYREEE (reference sequence). V shed 5 bases and J 1 base; nucleotides not matched to a gene: 10. CDR3 length: 16 residues. The CDR3 is CASSTNSGTGSYEQYF. CDR3 bases: TGTGCCAGCAGTACAAATTCCGGGACAGGGTCCTACGAGCAGTACTTC.

This clone was detected once. V and J are TRBV5-1 and TRBJ2-1; 8 bases fit TRBD2. The germline V gene has CDR1 SGHRS and CDR2 YFSETQ. V dropped 4 bases and J dropped 4; count of bases not matched to a gene: 7. The CDR3 spans 15 residues. The CDR3 loop is CASSKGLGGYNEQFF. CDR3 DNA sequence: TGCGCCAGCAGCAAGGGACTAGGGGGTTACAATGAGCAGTTCTTC.

The V and J genes are TRBV5-1 and TRBJ1-1; 7 positions match TRBD1. Germline V gives CDR1 SGHRS, CDR2 YFSETQ. The length of the CDR3 is 13 residues. Trimming removed 4 bases from V and 4 bases from J; junction bases left unmatched: 4. CDR3 sequence: CASSKTGSTEAFF. CDR3 sequence (DNA): TGCGCCAGCAGCAAGACAGGGTCCACTGAAGCTTTCTTT.

This clone has a single count. The genes are TRBV28 and TRBJ2-7, with TRBD2 matching 16 bases. The CDR3 has 17 amino acids. V dropped 8 bases and J dropped 4; count of bases not matched to a gene: 11. Germline-derived CDR1 and CDR2 are MDHEN and SYDVKM. DNA for the CDR3: TGTGCCAGCGGGTGGGACGGGACTAGCGGGAGGGTTTACGAGCAGTACTTC. Its translation is CASGWDGTSGRVYEQYF.

This clone was picked up one time. The chain carries TRBV11-2 and TRBJ2-7, with 7 positions matching TRBD2. J lost 5 bases, V lost 6 bases, and 13 bases had no gene match. This CDR3 has 15 amino acids. Germline CDR1 SGHAT, CDR2 FQNNGV. DNA of the CDR3: TGTGCCAGCAGGAGTTTATGGTCTAGCGGCCACGAGCAGTACTTC. Translating gives CASRSLWSSGHEQYF.

This chain joins TRBV5-6 and TRBJ1-5; D remains unclear. Germline V gene data show CDR1 as SGHDT and CDR2 as YYEEEE. There are 13 residues in the CDR3. With 1 base removed from V and 4 bases from J, the gap between germline ends came to 6 bases. The CDR3 nucleotides read TGTGCCAGCAGCTTGAGGGAGAATCAGCCCCAGCATTTT. Translation: CASSLRENQPQHF. Supplemented by reference TRBV5-6 and TRBJ1-5, the full variable domain reads DAGVTQSPTHLIKTRGQQVTLRCSPKSGHDTVSWYQQALGQGPQFIFQYYEEEERQRGNFPDRFSGHQFPNYSSELNVNALLLGDSALYLCASSLRENQPQHFGDGTRLSIL.

The chain has TRBV7-2 and TRBJ2-1, with 7 bases aligning to TRBD2. Germline CDR1 is SGHTA and CDR2 is FQGNSA. The CDR3 is 16 residues long. The junction had 12 bases not matched to a gene; V was cut back by 6 bases and J by 4 bases. This chain's CDR3 is CASRTNLAESYNEQFF. For the CDR3, the DNA is TGTGCCAGCAGAACAAATCTAGCGGAGTCTTACAATGAGCAGTTCTTC.

The chain has TRBV7-2 and TRBJ2-1, with 10 bases identical to TRBD2. The CDR3 totals 14 residues. Trimming cost V 5 bases and J 3 bases; bases outside gene matches: 1. The V gene's germline CDR1 is SGHTA and CDR2 FQGNSA. The DNA for the CDR3 is TGTGCCAGCAGCGGACTAGCGGTCTACAATGAGCAGTTCTTC. Protein sequence: CASSGLAVYNEQFF. The full variable domain, completed using reference TRBV7-2 and TRBJ2-1, is GAGVSQSPSNKVTEKGKDVELRCDPISGHTALYWYRQSLGQGLEFLIYFQGNSAPDKSGLPSDRFSAERTGGSVSTLTIQRTQQEDSAVYLCASSGLAVYNEQFFGPGTRLTVL.

The rearrangement uses TRBV27 and TRBJ1-1; 7 positions agree with TRBD1. This CDR3 contains 14 residues. Germline values: CDR1 MNHEY, CDR2 SMNVEV (reference sequence). V shed 6 bases, J shed 2 bases, and the junction held 6 bases outside the gene matches. CDR3 nucleotides: TGTGCCAGCAGGGTGGACAGGAGCAACACTGAAGCTTTCTTT. This gives the protein CASRVDRSNTEAFF.

The chain combines TRBV19 with TRBJ2-1, with 10 bases lining up with TRBD2. CDR3 length equals 15 residues. The trim removed 3 bases at V and 8 bases at J, leaving 7 bases unmatched. The germline V gene encodes CDR1 LNHDA and CDR2 SQIVND (reference sequence). DNA for the CDR3: TGTGCCAGTAGTATCGCGGGACTAGCGTTCGATGAGCAGTTCTTC. Residues: CASSIAGLAFDEQFF.

The chain employs TRBV4-3 and TRBJ1-2; unclear D gene. The CDR3 is 12 amino acids. V lost 7 bases and J lost 11, with 17 bases in between. CDR1 and CDR2 from the germline V gene are LGHNA and YSLEER. The CDR3 spells CASKTYSGRYTF. CDR3 sequence (DNA): TGCGCCAGCAAGACCTACAGTGGAAGGTACACCTTC.

The rearrangement links TRBV7-9 to TRBJ1-1; no reliable D call. CDR3 length: 14 amino acids. The V end was cut by 1 base, the J end by 3 bases, with 9 bases between. Germline assignment: CDR1 SEHNR and CDR2 FQNEAQ (reference sequence). In nucleotides, the CDR3 is TGTGCCAGCAGCTTAGAAGGGAGGGACACTGAAGCTTTCTTT. Its translation is CASSLEGRDTEAFF.